This T cell receptor beta chain was obtained from a study of blood T cell repertoires in COVID-19. In this sample, this clone turned up once. V gave up 7 bases and J gave up 2 bases, with 12 bases separating them. Germline V gives CDR1 SNHLY, CDR2 FYNNEI. The length of the CDR3 is 15 residues. Recruits, aged roughly 18 to 100 years, lived in 24 US areas. Cohorts were assigned according to the clinical history that participants reported. Cohort 3 recovery required two negative PCRs, clearance, or symptom resolution. Authors' data handling: Amplifying reference gene primers gave estimates of nucleated cell counts. Here immunoSEQ multiplex PCR was the method, and the copy in TCRdb shows in-frame clones only, minus some. For V, J and clone size, that table is used; D and trimming come from the DNA. The sample has hundreds of thousands of clones, approximately 90% seen once.

The chain uses TRBV2 and TRBJ2-6, with D maybe TRBD2 (5 bases). Sequenced sample: PBMCs or T cells enriched from blood (not recorded which). The TCR was taken from a woman aged 45-60 years who had recovered from COVID-19. CDR3 in DNA: TGTGCCAGCACCCGAGGGCAGGCTGGGGCCAACGTCCTGACTTTC. It is translated as CASTRGQAGANVLTF.